A selection of T cell receptor beta chains follows, all from one sample in a study of cytomegalovirus exposure and HLA in healthy donors. TCRdb's copy holds only in-frame clones and misses some; the assay was immunoSEQ multiplex PCR. The table shows about 180,000 clones, with around 80% occurring only once. The sample comprised PBMCs. The receptors stem from a woman aged 55-70 years in good health and CMV-seropositive. The CDR3 runs from the conserved cysteine through the conserved F or W.

>TRBV6-6|TRBJ1-4
CASTSLTGYEKLFF
>TRBV18|TRBJ2-7
CASSPLGPQGHNEQYF
>TRBV28|TRBJ2-7
CASSPLAGGHEQYF
>TRBV15|TRBJ2-7
CATSQGVPYEQYF
>TRBV4-1|TRBJ2-1
CASSQVSGNEQFF
>TRBV6-4|TRBJ2-3
CASSVSGLPGDTQYF
>TRBV30|TRBJ2-2
CAWSVSGQGTTGELFF
>TRBV11-2|TRBJ2-2
CASSLVRGGTGELFF
>TRBV27|TRBJ2-2
CASRGKTGGDSGELFF
>TRBV7-2|TRBJ1-2
CASSPRTSSYTF
>TRBV5-8|TRBJ1-2
CASSLRRGQGAFGYTF
>TRBV30|TRBJ1-5
CAWNRGGGQPQHF
>TRBV7-9|TRBJ2-7
CASSLGTPDEQYF
>TRBV28|TRBJ1-2
CATTQGAGYGYTF
>TRBV5-4|TRBJ2-3
CASTSGGPVTDTQYF
>TRBV5-1|TRBJ1-1
CASSVRENTEAFF
>TRBV6-1|TRBJ1-3
CASITGGISGNTIYF
>TRBV11-2|TRBJ1-2
CASSSRQGANYGYTF
>TRBV5-1|TRBJ1-3
CASSYGQTSGNTIYF
>TRBV11-3|TRBJ2-1
CASSFLSGGNEQFF
>TRBV10-3|TRBJ2-7
CAIRDTLYEQYF
>TRBV6-5|TRBJ1-1
CASSYSLYTVNTEAFF
>TRBV2|TRBJ2-7
CASTSRQQNEQYF
>TRBV29-1|TRBJ2-1
CSVEDRTGGRYNEQFF
>TRBV7-2|TRBJ1-2
CASSLKTANYGYTF
>TRBV2|TRBJ2-7
CASNVIREGEQYF
>TRBV27|TRBJ1-1
CASSLTEPNTEAFF
>TRBV2|TRBJ2-3
CASRPRTGNTDTQYF